The 11 T cell receptor beta chains below come from one sample, sequenced in a study of cytomegalovirus exposure and HLA in healthy donors. PCR used 60 Vbeta primers and 13 Jbeta primers. TCRdb's table, derived via immunoSEQ multiplex PCR, lists solely in-frame clones and lacks some. This sample has about 95,000 clones, with roughly 80% found just once. Sequenced sample: PBMCs. All receptors come from a man between 25 and 39 years old in good health and CMV-seropositive.

The chain uses TRBV5-1 and TRBJ2-2; 8 nucleotides match TRBD2. CDR3 length equals 15 residues. J gave up 6 bases and V 3 bases, and 7 bases lay outside the gene matches. Germline V gives CDR1 SGHRS, CDR2 YFSETQ. The CDR3 reads CASSSSGLAAGELFF. The CDR3 coding sequence is TGCGCCAGCAGCTCCTCTGGACTAGCTGCCGGGGAGCTGTTTTTT.

This clone was counted a single time. The chain employs TRBV28 and TRBJ2-5, with TRBD1 as a possible D gene (6 bases). Gene TRBJ2-7 matches the end of the DNA better, so the J call may be wrong. CDR3 length equals 10 residues. Germline V CDR1 and CDR2: MDHEN, SYDVKM. The CDR3 is CAVQGSEQYF. The CDR3 coding sequence is TGTGCGGTGCAGGGGAGCGAGCAGTACTTC.

This clone came up once. The chain uses TRBV7-8 and TRBJ2-7, with TRBD2 matching 9 bases. Germline lookup yields CDR1 SGHVS and CDR2 FQNEAQ. This CDR3 has 15 amino acids. V lost 5 bases and J lost 6; bases outside the gene matches: 11. The CDR3 protein is CASSLDSGSTREQYF. The CDR3, as DNA: TGTGCCAGCAGCCTTGATAGCGGGAGTACTCGCGAGCAGTACTTC.

This chain joins TRBV29-1 and TRBJ2-1; D remains ambiguous. The CDR3 spans 14 residues. V lost 3 bases to trimming and J lost 0 bases, with 9 bases between them. Germline V gives CDR1 SQVTM, CDR2 ANQGSEA. DNA of the CDR3: TGCAGCGTTGATGGCCGGAGCTCCTACAATGAGCAGTTCTTC. This translates into CSVDGRSSYNEQFF.

The V gene is TRBV7-8, the J gene TRBJ2-7, with TRBD2 matching over 10 bases. The CDR3 is 15 residues long. Per the germline V gene, CDR1 is SGHVS and CDR2 is FQNEAQ. Losses at the gene ends were 2 bases for V and 5 bases for J; bases not matched to a gene: 6. The CDR3 spells CASSLLGLAGDEQYF. For the CDR3, the DNA is TGTGCCAGCAGCTTACTCGGGCTAGCGGGGGACGAGCAGTACTTC.

The chain links TRBV28 to TRBJ2-1, with D perhaps TRBD2 (6 bases). The CDR3 covers 14 residues. In germline, CDR1 is MDHEN, CDR2 SYDVKM. The V end lost 2 bases, the J end lost 7 bases, and 12 bases lay between the germline ends. The CDR3 region has the DNA TGTGCCAGCAGTTTAGCGGGGTTAAAAAATGAGCAGTTCTTC. Its translation: CASSLAGLKNEQFF.

The rearrangement joins TRBV29-1 to TRBJ1-2; no reliable D call. CDR3 length: 12 residues. The V gene lost 6 bases and the J gene lost 2 bases, with 10 bases spanning the gap. Germline CDR1 is SQVTM and CDR2 is ANQGSEA. CDR3 sequence reads: CSVREINYGYTF. As DNA, the CDR3 is TGCAGCGTACGGGAGATCAACTATGGCTACACCTTC.

J is TRBJ2-7 and V is TRBV29-1; tentative D call: TRBD1 (5 bases). CDR3 length: 13 amino acids. V was trimmed by 4 bases and J by 6 bases, leaving 16 bases between them. Germline V gene lookup returns CDR1 SQVTM and CDR2 ANQGSEA. Written as DNA, the CDR3 is TGCAGCGTTGCCCGGACGGCTGGGGCCGAGCAGTACTTC. This encodes CSVARTAGAEQYF.

There are a few counts of this clone. The chain links TRBV10-2 to TRBJ1-1, with 10 bases aligning to TRBD1. Germline CDR1 and CDR2: WSHSY and SAAADI. Trimming removed 10 bases from V and 5 bases from J; junction bases left unmatched: 7. This CDR3 has 13 amino acids. The CDR3 protein is CATVDRGRTEAFF. CDR3 sequence (DNA): TGCGCCACGGTCGACAGGGGGCGAACTGAAGCTTTCTTT.

The chain recombines TRBV5-4 with TRBJ1-1, with D maybe TRBD1 (5 bases). Trimming pared 3 bases from V and 0 bases from J, leaving 12 bases between. The CDR3 is made up of 15 amino acids. Germline CDR1 SGHNT, CDR2 YYREEE (reference sequence). The CDR3 sequence: CASSSTDSMNTEAFF. For the CDR3, the DNA is TGTGCCAGCAGCTCTACCGACAGCATGAACACTGAAGCTTTCTTT.

The chain combines TRBV28 with TRBJ2-2; weak D call: TRBD1 (6 bases). The CDR3 is 12 amino acids. Per the germline V gene, CDR1 is MDHEN and CDR2 is SYDVKM. CDR3 coding DNA: TGTGCTTGGAGCAGGGGAACCGGGGAGCTGTTTTTT. Its protein product is CAWSRGTGELFF.